The entry below gives a single TCR beta chain sequence along with its context. What it binds is unknown. This record comes from a study of T cells in Graves' hyperthyroidism and ophthalmopathy. Study-level results: A median about 6 months before onset, the model predicted ophthalmopathy. By a 13 V-J model, ophthalmopathy was set apart from stable hyperthyroidism. Blood shared most expanded thyroid clonotypes above 0.001.

The CDR3 runs 14 residues. Between the trimmed V and J ends, which lost 3 bases and 1 base, there was a span of 6 bases. Germline V lookup: CDR1 MNHNS, CDR2 SASEGT. Researchers took RNA transcripts and amplified the TCR beta CDR3 regions from them. Primed by the HTBI set, a first-round RT-PCR was run on the TCR CDR3. TCRdb reanalysed the multiplex PCR reads using MiXCR and keeps one entry per CDR3 protein. The sample shows 660,000 or so distinct CDR3 sequences, about 45% of them seen only once. Uncontrolled infection, other autoimmune disease, pregnancy or lactation excluded patients. Source material: peripheral blood or thyroid tissue (not recorded which). The TCR was taken from an adult man with Graves' disease, either hyperthyroidism or ophthalmopathy (not recorded which). The V call is TRBV6-1, the J call TRBJ2-2; D is ambiguous. The CDR3 coding sequence is TGTGCCAGCAGTGACAACATGAACACCGGGGAGCTGTTTTTT. Amino acid sequence: CASSDNMNTGELFF.